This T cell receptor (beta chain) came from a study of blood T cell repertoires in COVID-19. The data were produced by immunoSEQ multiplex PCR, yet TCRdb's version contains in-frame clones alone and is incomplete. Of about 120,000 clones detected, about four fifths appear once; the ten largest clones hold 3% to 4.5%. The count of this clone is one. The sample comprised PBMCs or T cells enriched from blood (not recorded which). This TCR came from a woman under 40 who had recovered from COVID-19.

The CDR3 loop reads CSASGLASGETQYF. The CDR3 region has the DNA TGCAGTGCTAGTGGGCTAGCGTCGGGGGAGACCCAGTACTTC. This chain uses TRBV20-1 with TRBJ2-5; a weak D match, TRBD2 (6 bases). V dropped 3 bases and J dropped 5 bases, with 16 bases sitting between them. The CDR3 covers 14 residues. From germline, CDR1 is DFQATT and CDR2 SNEGSKA (reference sequence).